The clone carrying this TCR beta chain showed up many times. TCRdb re-called the PCR reads with MiXCR, one entry per CDR3 protein. The sample has some 590,000 distinct CDR3 sequences, around 25% seen once. This record belongs to a study of molecular identifiers for immune sequencing clone quantification. Sorting captured naive CD8 T cells as CD8+CD4-CCR7+CD45RA+. The clonotype originates from a human donor in good health. Some libraries in this study had Jurkat cell RNA spiked in. Sequencing used naive CD8+ T cells from blood, with Jurkat cell RNA spiked in. Specified subset: FACS-sorted CD8+CD4-CCR7+CD45RA+ naive T cells.

For the CDR3, the DNA is TGTGCCACAAACCCCGGCTCTTTTTGGGGCTACACCTTC. This encodes CATNPGSFWGYTF. The chain has TRBV19 and TRBJ1-2, with D unresolved. V was trimmed by 10 bases and J by 8 bases, leaving 20 bases between them. The germline V gene encodes CDR1 LNHDA and CDR2 SQIVND (reference sequence). The length of the CDR3 is 13 residues.